This is a list of T cell receptor beta chains from one sample in a study of graft-versus-host responses after intestinal transplantation. Clones were read by immunoSEQ multiplex PCR, and TCRdb kept only the in-frame ones, dropping some. Found here are over 20,000 clones, less than 60% of them singletons; the top ten hold almost 0.9%. Material: alloreactive CD4+ T cells from a mixed lymphocyte reaction culture, obtained before intestinal transplant. These receptors all stem from a human patient who received an intestinal transplant. Each CDR3 is given without its conserved first and last residue. Each record gives: V gene, J gene, CDR3 protein.

>TRBV5-4|TRBJ2-7
ASSLKQGASYEQY
>TRBV27|TRBJ2-1
ASSPRRANHEQF
>TRBV27|TRBJ1-2
ASSRAGGGRYGYT
>TRBV25-1|TRBJ1-2
ASRGTGPGYT
>TRBV6-6|TRBJ2-7
ASSYSAGSGQY
>TRBV25-1|TRBJ1-6
ASRAPGQGLGPLH
>TRBV18|TRBJ2-1
ASSVDPAGEQF
>TRBV19|TRBJ1-1
ASSIQVPNSEAF
>TRBV29-1|TRBJ1-6
SVQTVINSPLH
>TRBV15|TRBJ1-5
ATGQGAQPQH
>TRBV11-2|TRBJ2-3
ASSLNILVADTQY
>TRBV25-1|TRBJ2-3
ASSARLGSSGDTDTQY
>TRBV18|TRBJ2-1
ASSPGLASNEQF
>TRBV7-2|TRBJ2-3
ASSPQTIRGTQY
>TRBV18|TRBJ2-7
ASSPNQAPYEQY
>TRBV27|TRBJ2-7
ATAGGPFYEQY
>TRBV18|TRBJ1-1
ASSPGLTNTEAF
>TRBV9|TRBJ2-5
ASGADLQETQY
>TRBV7-3|TRBJ2-5
ASSSYRGETQY
>TRBV10-2|TRBJ1-5
ASRSGGNQPQH
>TRBV15|TRBJ2-5
ATSRDRVGGTTPQETQY
>TRBV6-5|TRBJ1-1
ASTPDRMNTEAF
>TRBV6-1|TRBJ1-1
ASSYAGLGTEAF
>TRBV6-5|TRBJ1-2
ASSSRTGLYGYT
>TRBV6-1|TRBJ2-7
ASKRDRNYEQY
>TRBV19|TRBJ2-5
ASSISAGGHVGTQY
>TRBV10-3|TRBJ1-1
AISLLGGNTEAF
>TRBV6-1|TRBJ2-3
ASRGTGALADTQY
>TRBV6-5|TRBJ2-7
ASSPRVPLSYEQY
>TRBV5-4|TRBJ2-2
ASSLDGQGGELF
>TRBV6-5|TRBJ2-3
ASRPRQGFYTQY
>TRBV18|TRBJ1-6
ASSPDAENSPLH
>TRBV11-2|TRBJ1-1
ASSVVRDTEAF
>TRBV6-5|TRBJ1-3
ATKRAGGLNTIY
>TRBV4-2|TRBJ2-5
ASSQVWGLAGGETQY
>TRBV27|TRBJ1-4
ASSLAGYEKLF
>TRBV2|TRBJ1-4
ASSGTGGNEKLF
>TRBV6-5|TRBJ2-7
ASSYSSRGSSYEQY
>TRBV10-1|TRBJ1-2
ASSAWRGYGYT
>TRBV27|TRBJ1-5
ASSPVGTPRPNQPQH
>TRBV27|TRBJ2-6
ASSFRVSQQGAGGANVLT
>TRBV6-5|TRBJ1-3
ASSYGGHGNTIY
>TRBV6-1|TRBJ2-5
ASTWGRETQY
>TRBV6-5|TRBJ2-2
ASSRGWSNTGELF
>TRBV25-1|TRBJ2-7
ASSPGLNEQY
>TRBV7-9|TRBJ1-1
ASNLVGGHHPEAF
>TRBV10-2|TRBJ2-7
ASSESPGQGDSEQY
>TRBV10-3|TRBJ2-1
ASYADEGSSYNEQF
>TRBV5-5|TRBJ2-7
ASSLRGTDYEQY
>TRBV5-5|TRBJ1-2
ASSQIANYGYT
>TRBV5-5|TRBJ1-2
ASSLTVFGYT
>TRBV6-6|TRBJ1-1
ASRPGRENTEAF
>TRBV5-1|TRBJ1-3
ASSLAGGGIGNTIY
>TRBV6-5|TRBJ1-2
ASSYRFGGYT
>TRBV2|TRBJ2-3
ASRGEADTQY
>TRBV18|TRBJ1-1
ASSLNSLNTEAF
>TRBV11-2|TRBJ1-5
ASSLVQVGPQH
>TRBV7-6|TRBJ1-1
ASKRGTENTEAF